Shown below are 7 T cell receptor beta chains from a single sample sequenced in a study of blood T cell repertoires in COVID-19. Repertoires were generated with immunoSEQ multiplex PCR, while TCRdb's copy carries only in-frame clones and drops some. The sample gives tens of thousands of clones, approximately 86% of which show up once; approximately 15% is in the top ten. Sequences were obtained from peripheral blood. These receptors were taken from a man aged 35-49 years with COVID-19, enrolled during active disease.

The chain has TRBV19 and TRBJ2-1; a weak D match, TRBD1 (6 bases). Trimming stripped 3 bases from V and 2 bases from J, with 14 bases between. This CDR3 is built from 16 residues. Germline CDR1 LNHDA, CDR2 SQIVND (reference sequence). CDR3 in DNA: TGTGCCAGTAGTATCCCCCAGGGGCTCGCCTACAATGAGCAGTTCTTC. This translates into CASSIPQGLAYNEQFF. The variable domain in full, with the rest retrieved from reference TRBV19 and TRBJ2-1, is DGGITQSPKYLFRKEGQNVTLSCEQNLNHDAMYWYRQDPGQGLRLIYYSQIVNDFQKGDIAEGYSVSREKKESFPLTVTSAQKNPTAFYLCASSIPQGLAYNEQFFGPGTRLTVL.

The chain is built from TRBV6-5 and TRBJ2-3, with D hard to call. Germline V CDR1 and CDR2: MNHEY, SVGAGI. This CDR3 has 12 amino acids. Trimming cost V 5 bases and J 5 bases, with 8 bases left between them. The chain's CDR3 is CASSQFGDTQYF. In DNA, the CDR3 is TGTGCCAGCAGTCAATTCGGAGATACGCAGTATTTT.

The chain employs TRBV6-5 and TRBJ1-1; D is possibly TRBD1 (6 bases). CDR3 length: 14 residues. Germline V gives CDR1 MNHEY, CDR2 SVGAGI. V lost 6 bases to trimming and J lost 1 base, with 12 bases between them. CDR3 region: CASSPGHGNTEAFF. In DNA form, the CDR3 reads TGTGCCAGCAGCCCGGGACACGGGAACACTGAAGCTTTCTTT.

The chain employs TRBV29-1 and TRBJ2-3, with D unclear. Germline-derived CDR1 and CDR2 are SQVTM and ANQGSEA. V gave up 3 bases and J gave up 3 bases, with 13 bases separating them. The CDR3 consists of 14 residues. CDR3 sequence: CSVDEAGLTDTQYF. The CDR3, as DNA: TGCAGCGTTGACGAAGCTGGTTTGACAGATACGCAGTATTTT.

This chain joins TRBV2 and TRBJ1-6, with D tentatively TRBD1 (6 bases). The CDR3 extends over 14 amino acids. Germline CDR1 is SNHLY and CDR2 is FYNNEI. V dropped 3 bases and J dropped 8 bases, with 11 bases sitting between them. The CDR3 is CASSETGRDSPLHF. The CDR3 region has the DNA TGTGCCAGCAGTGAGACAGGCCGAGATTCACCCCTCCACTTT.

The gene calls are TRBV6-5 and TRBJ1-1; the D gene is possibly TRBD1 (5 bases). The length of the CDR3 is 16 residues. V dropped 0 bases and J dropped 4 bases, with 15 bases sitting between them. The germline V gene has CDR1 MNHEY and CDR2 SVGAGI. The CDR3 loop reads CASSYSGQTLSTEAFF. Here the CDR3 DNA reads TGTGCCAGCAGTTACTCGGGGCAGACCCTGAGCACTGAAGCTTTCTTT.

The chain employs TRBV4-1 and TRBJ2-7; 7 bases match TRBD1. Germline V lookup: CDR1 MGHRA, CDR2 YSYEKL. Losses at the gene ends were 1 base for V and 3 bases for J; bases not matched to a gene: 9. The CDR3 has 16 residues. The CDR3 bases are TGCGCCAGCAGCCAAGTGGTGGCAGGGGGAAACTACGAGCAGTACTTC. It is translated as CASSQVVAGGNYEQYF.